Each of the 22 T cell receptor beta chains below was sequenced from the same sample in a study of cytomegalovirus exposure and HLA in healthy donors. The PCR made use of 60 Vbeta and 13 Jbeta primers. The data were produced by immunoSEQ multiplex PCR, yet TCRdb's version contains in-frame clones alone and is incomplete. This sample has over 80,000 clones, with 73% found just once. The sample was PBMCs. The receptors were sampled from a middle-aged man in good health and CMV-seronegative.

The CDR3 coding sequence is TGTGCCAGCAGCCAAGATCTTGCTAGCGGGGGGTACACAGATACGCAGTATTTT. Its protein product is CASSQDLASGGYTDTQYF. The V gene is TRBV4-2, the J gene TRBJ2-3, with 11 nucleotides matching TRBD2. From germline, CDR1 is LGHNA and CDR2 YNFKEQ. V gave up 0 bases and J gave up 2 bases; unmatched junction bases: 7. The CDR3 consists of 18 residues.

J is TRBJ2-7 and V is TRBV28; D gene ambiguous. CDR1 MDHEN and CDR2 SYDVKM come from the germline V gene. The CDR3 has 14 amino acids. V lost 5 bases and J lost 0, with 11 bases in between. CDR3: CASSPLVSSYEQYF. CDR3 coding DNA: TGTGCCAGCAGTCCCCTCGTCAGCTCCTACGAGCAGTACTTC.

V and J are TRBV29-1 and TRBJ2-2, with 7 bases aligning to TRBD2. J lost 3 bases, V lost 6 bases, and 7 bases had no gene match. The germline gives CDR1 SQVTM, CDR2 ANQGSEA. The CDR3 length is 14 residues. The CDR3 DNA reads TGCAGCGTCGGGAGGCGGCGGGACACCGGGGAGCTGTTTTTT. Amino acids: CSVGRRRDTGELFF.

The rearrangement joins TRBV5-1 to TRBJ1-4; 9 bases fit TRBD1. CDR1 is SGHRS and CDR2 is YFSETQ in the germline V gene. V dropped 0 bases and J dropped 3; count of bases not matched to a gene: 3. This CDR3 has 16 residues. The CDR3 DNA reads as TGCGCCAGCAGCTTGGAGGGACAGGGACCTAATGAAAAACTGTTTTTT. Protein: CASSLEGQGPNEKLFF.

The chain is built from TRBV9 and TRBJ2-7; 9 nucleotides align to TRBD1. This CDR3 has 15 residues. The V gene end was trimmed by 0 bases and the J gene end by 6 bases; junction bases not matched to a gene: 7. Germline V gives CDR1 SGDLS, CDR2 YYNGEE. The CDR3: CASSVEGTGLREQYF. The CDR3 coding sequence is TGTGCCAGCAGCGTAGAGGGGACAGGGCTTCGCGAGCAGTACTTC. The whole variable domain, remainder taken from reference TRBV9 and TRBJ2-7, is DSGVTQTPKHLITATGQRVTLRCSPRSGDLSVYWYQQSLDQGLQFLIQYYNGEERAKGNILERFSAQQFPDLHSELNLSSLELGDSALYFCASSVEGTGLREQYFGPGTRLTVT.

The V call is TRBV5-1, the J call TRBJ2-5; D is possibly TRBD1 (5 bases). The CDR3 consists of 13 residues. Germline CDR1 SGHRS, CDR2 YFSETQ. V lost 3 bases and J lost 5, with 11 bases in between. CDR3 nucleotide sequence: TGCGCCAGCAGCTCGGAACAGGTTGAGACCCAGTACTTC. It yields the protein CASSSEQVETQYF. Full variable domain (outside the CDR3, taken from reference TRBV5-1 and TRBJ2-5): KAGVTQTPRYLIKTRGQQVTLSCSPISGHRSVSWYQQTPGQGLQFLFEYFSETQRNKGNFPGRFSGRQFSNSRSEMNVSTLELGDSALYLCASSSEQVETQYFGPGTRLLVL.

The chain links TRBV2 to TRBJ1-1; 11 bases fit TRBD1. After removal of 6 bases from V and 5 bases from J, the junction contained 2 bases not matched to a gene. CDR1 SNHLY and CDR2 FYNNEI come from the germline V gene. The CDR3 length is 13 residues. As DNA, the CDR3 is TGTGCCAGCAGAGGGACAGGGGGAACTGAAGCTTTCTTT. Amino acids: CASRGTGGTEAFF.

The chain uses TRBV7-9 and TRBJ1-2; D perhaps matches TRBD1 (6 bases). CDR3 length equals 16 residues. The V gene's germline CDR1 is SEHNR and CDR2 FQNEAQ (reference sequence). The V gene lost 1 base and the J gene lost 8 bases, with 20 bases spanning the gap. The CDR3 sequence is CASSLGRAGEGNGYTF. The CDR3 DNA reads as TGTGCCAGCAGCTTAGGGCGGGCAGGGGAAGGAAACGGCTACACCTTC.

V gene TRBV27 combines with J gene TRBJ2-1; D is undetermined. Germline V gene sequence: CDR1 MNHEY, CDR2 SMNVEV (reference sequence). The CDR3 has 16 amino acids. The V and J ends lost 6 bases and 0 bases respectively, with 15 bases between them. The CDR3 nucleotides read TGTGCCAGCAGCCCCGGGTCGGAGAGCTCCTACAATGAGCAGTTCTTC. Translation: CASSPGSESSYNEQFF.

The gene calls are TRBV13 and TRBJ2-7; TRBD1 matches 8 bases. Trimming took 5 bases from V and 3 from J; bases not matched to a gene: 9. This CDR3 has 15 amino acids. CDR1 and CDR2 (germline): PRHDT, FYEKMQ (reference sequence). The CDR3 here is CASSQTGQGVYEQYF. DNA of the CDR3: TGTGCCAGCAGCCAAACCGGACAGGGCGTCTACGAGCAGTACTTC.

The rearrangement joins TRBV29-1 to TRBJ2-5; TRBD1 might be the D (5 bases). The CDR3 extends over 12 amino acids. Per germline, CDR1 SQVTM and CDR2 ANQGSEA. Deletions cut 6 bases from V and 1 base from J, with 9 bases between. CDR3 coding DNA: TGCAGCGTCCTAGGGGCCCAAGAGACCCAGTACTTC. The encoded protein is CSVLGAQETQYF. The whole variable domain, remainder taken from reference TRBV29-1 and TRBJ2-5, is SAVISQKPSRDICQRGTSLTIQCQVDSQVTMMFWYRQQPGQSLTLIATANQGSEATYESGFVIDKFPISRPNLTFSTLTVSNMSPEDSSIYLCSVLGAQETQYFGPGTRLLVL.

The chain carries TRBV7-3 and TRBJ2-3; 8 bases map to TRBD2. Germline V gene lookup returns CDR1 SGHTA and CDR2 FQGTGA. Trimming cost V 4 bases and J 2 bases; bases outside gene matches: 20. There are 20 residues in the CDR3. The CDR3 here is CASSYERGIFKPRATDTQYF. Written as DNA, the CDR3 is TGTGCCAGCAGCTACGAGCGGGGGATCTTTAAACCACGAGCCACAGATACGCAGTATTTT.

Only one count was recorded for this clone. V usage is TRBV5-1 and J usage is TRBJ2-5; 15 bases map to TRBD2. Germline CDR1 and CDR2: SGHRS and YFSETQ. The ends lost 0 bases at V and 4 bases at J; junction bases unmatched: 13. This CDR3 is built from 20 residues. The CDR3 DNA reads as TGCGCCAGCAGCTTGGAAGTGGGACTAGCGGGGGGAACAGTAAGAGAGACCCAGTACTTC. It yields the protein CASSLEVGLAGGTVRETQYF.

The genes are TRBV11-2 and TRBJ2-3, with TRBD1 identical over 8 bases. The CDR3 has 14 residues. Germline loops: CDR1 SGHAT, CDR2 FQNNGV. V shed 6 bases and J 3 bases; nucleotides not matched to a gene: 5. This CDR3 reads CASRVTGATDTQYF. In DNA form, the CDR3 reads TGTGCCAGCAGAGTGACAGGGGCAACAGATACGCAGTATTTT. Full variable domain (missing parts from reference TRBV11-2 and TRBJ2-3): EAGVAQSPRYKIIEKRQSVAFWCNPISGHATLYWYQQILGQGPKLLIQFQNNGVVDDSQLPKDRFSAERLKGVDSTLKIQPAKLEDSAVYLCASRVTGATDTQYFGPGTRLTVL.

V is TRBV7-3 and J is TRBJ1-5, with 7 bases matching TRBD1. The trim removed 5 bases at V and 0 bases at J, leaving 16 bases unmatched. The CDR3 spans 19 residues. Per germline, CDR1 SGHTA and CDR2 FQGTGA. The CDR3 is CASSQSYRGTMCSNQPQHF. The CDR3 DNA follows: TGTGCCAGCAGCCAAAGTTACAGGGGTACGATGTGTAGCAATCAGCCCCAGCATTTT.

This clone has more than one count but fewer than ten. This chain connects TRBV13 to TRBJ2-3; TRBD2 agrees at 8 bases. The CDR3 consists of 13 residues. Looked up from germline, CDR1 is PRHDT and CDR2 is FYEKMQ (reference sequence). Trimming cost V 5 bases and J 9 bases; bases outside gene matches: 7. The CDR3 coding sequence is TGTGCCAGCAGCATCCAGCTAGCGGGCACGCAGTATTTT. The encoded protein is CASSIQLAGTQYF.

This rearrangement joins TRBV7-2 to TRBJ1-1; D may be TRBD1 (6 bases). Germline CDR1 and CDR2: SGHTA and FQGNSA. The ends were cut back, 4 bases at V and 2 bases at J, with 8 bases in the middle. This CDR3 has 13 residues. In DNA, the CDR3 is TGTGCCAGCAGCTGGACAGCCAACACTGAAGCTTTCTTT. It encodes CASSWTANTEAFF.

This chain links TRBV15 with TRBJ2-5; 7 nucleotides align to TRBD2. Trimming cost V 6 bases and J 5 bases; bases outside gene matches: 6. Per germline, CDR1 LNHNV and CDR2 YYDKDF (reference sequence). The CDR3 contains 13 residues. DNA for the CDR3: TGTGCCACCAGTACTGGGGGAGGGGAGACCCAGTACTTC. It yields the protein CATSTGGGETQYF.

This clone has a handful of counts. The genes are TRBV6-5 and TRBJ2-3, with 9 bases fitting TRBD1. CDR1 MNHEY and CDR2 SVGAGI come from the germline V gene. J lost 4 bases, V lost 6 bases, and 8 bases had no gene match. This CDR3 has 15 residues. DNA of the CDR3: TGTGCCAGCAGGCTGACAGGGGGGATAGCAGATACGCAGTATTTT. Translating it yields CASRLTGGIADTQYF.

A few counts support this clone. Other DNA sequences of this sample code for an identical CDR3. This rearrangement joins TRBV18 to TRBJ1-1, with TRBD1 matching 8 bases. V dropped 2 bases and J dropped 4; count of bases not matched to a gene: 3. The CDR3 runs 14 residues. Germline CDR1 reads KGHSH; CDR2 reads LQKENI. CDR3 bases: TGTGCCAGCTCACCATCCCAGGGGGCCACTGAAGCTTTCTTT. Translated, it gives CASSPSQGATEAFF.

V gene TRBV2 combines with J gene TRBJ2-2; no clear D. The V gene's germline CDR1 is SNHLY and CDR2 FYNNEI. The ends were cut back, 5 bases at V and 3 bases at J, with 13 bases in the middle. The CDR3 totals 15 residues. The CDR3 is CASSFPGRYTGELFF. DNA for the CDR3: TGTGCCAGCAGTTTCCCAGGCAGATACACCGGGGAGCTGTTTTTT.

The chain carries TRBV4-3 and TRBJ1-2, with D possibly TRBD1 on 5 matching bases. V lost 0 bases and J 7 bases, leaving 12 bases between the germline ends. The CDR3 has 14 amino acids. Germline V gives CDR1 LGHNA, CDR2 YSLEER. The CDR3 protein is CASSQDSRVSGYTF. The CDR3 coding sequence is TGCGCCAGCAGCCAAGATAGCAGGGTGAGTGGCTACACCTTC.